Listed here is a single TCR beta chain. The antigen remains undetermined. The V gene's germline CDR1 is SGHNT and CDR2 YYREEE (reference sequence). Between the trimmed V and J ends, which lost 0 bases and 4 bases, there was a span of 15 bases. This CDR3 comprises 16 residues. Subsets obtained from CD4+ cells comprised CD45RA+ naive and CD45RA-negative memory cells. Per the original data handling: Owing to the provision of junction-only sequences devoid of quality scores by immunoSEQ, filtering differed. Clones were read by immunoSEQ multiplex PCR, and TCRdb kept only the in-frame ones, dropping some. V and J calls and clone size are given by that table; D and trimming were obtained from the DNA. The data contain roughly 1,500,000 clones, approximately 98.5% of them singletons. This entry is derived from a study of shared clonotypes between healthy human individuals. Study-level points and caveats: Several donors shared around 5% of their naive CD4 clonotypes. Naive subsets, compared against memory subsets, generally had larger estimated richness values.

The chain combines TRBV5-4 with TRBJ2-3, with a possible D match to TRBD2 (6 bases). The source is a man aged 25 to 40 in good health. Sequencing was performed on naive CD4+ T cells sorted from blood. Subset reported: CD45RA+ positively selected. CDR3 residues: CASSLEVGSWADTQYF. The CDR3 nucleotides are TGTGCCAGCAGCTTGGAGGTCGGGAGTTGGGCAGATACGCAGTATTTT.